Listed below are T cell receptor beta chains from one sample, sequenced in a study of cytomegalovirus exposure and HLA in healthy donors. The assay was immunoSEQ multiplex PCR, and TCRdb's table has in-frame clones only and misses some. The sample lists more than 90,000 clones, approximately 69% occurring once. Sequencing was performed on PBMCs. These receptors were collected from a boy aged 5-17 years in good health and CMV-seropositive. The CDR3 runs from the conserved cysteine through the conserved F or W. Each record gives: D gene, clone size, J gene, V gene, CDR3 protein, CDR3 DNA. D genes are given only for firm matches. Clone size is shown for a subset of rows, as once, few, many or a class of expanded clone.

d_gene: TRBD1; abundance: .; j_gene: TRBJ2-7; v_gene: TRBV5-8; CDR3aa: CASVHSTGGGYEQYF; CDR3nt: TGTGCCAGCGTGCACTCGACAGGGGGTGGGTACGAGCAGTACTTC
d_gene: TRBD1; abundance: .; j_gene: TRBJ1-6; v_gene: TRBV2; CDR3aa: CASSLLQGAGNSPLHF; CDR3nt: TGTGCCAGCAGCCTATTACAGGGGGCTGGTAATTCACCCCTCCACTTT
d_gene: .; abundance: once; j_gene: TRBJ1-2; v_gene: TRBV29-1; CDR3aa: CSVEVGSGEGYTF; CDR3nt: TGCAGCGTAGAGGTGGGGTCCGGGGAGGGCTACACCTTC
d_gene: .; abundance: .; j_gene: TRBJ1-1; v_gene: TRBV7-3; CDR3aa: CASSMTGNTEAFF; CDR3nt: TGTGCCAGCAGCATGACAGGAAACACTGAAGCTTTCTTT
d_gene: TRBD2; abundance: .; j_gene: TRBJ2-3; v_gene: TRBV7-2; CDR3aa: CASSRLAGGRTDTQYF; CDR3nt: TGTGCCAGCAGCCGACTAGCGGGAGGGCGCACAGATACGCAGTATTTT
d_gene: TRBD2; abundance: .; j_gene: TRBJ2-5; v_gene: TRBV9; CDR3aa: CASSVEAGGETQYF; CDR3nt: TGTGCCAGCAGCGTAGAGGCGGGAGGAGAGACCCAGTACTTC
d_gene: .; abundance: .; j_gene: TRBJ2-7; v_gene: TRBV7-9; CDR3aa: CASSLSRDLPSYEQYF; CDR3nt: TGTGCCAGCAGCTTGTCCCGGGACTTACCATCCTACGAGCAGTACTTC
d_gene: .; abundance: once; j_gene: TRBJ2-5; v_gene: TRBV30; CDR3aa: CAWSVEERETQYF; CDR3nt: TGTGCCTGGAGTGTGGAGGAGAGGGAGACCCAGTACTTC
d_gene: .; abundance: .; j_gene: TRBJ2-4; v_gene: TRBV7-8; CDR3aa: CASSSRTENIQYF; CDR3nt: TGTGCCAGCAGCTCCAGAACAGAAAACATTCAGTACTTC
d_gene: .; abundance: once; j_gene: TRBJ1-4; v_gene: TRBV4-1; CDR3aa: CASSQAQGYEKLFF; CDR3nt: TGCGCCAGCAGCCAAGCCCAGGGTTACGAAAAACTGTTTTTT
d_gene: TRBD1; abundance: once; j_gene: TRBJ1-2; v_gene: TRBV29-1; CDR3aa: CSVEPSGTGLSGYPF; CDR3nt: TGCAGCGTTGAGCCTTCCGGGACAGGGTTGAGTGGCTACCCCTTC
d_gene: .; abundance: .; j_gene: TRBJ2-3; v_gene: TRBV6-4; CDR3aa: CASSPQIGPTDTQYF; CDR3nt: TGTGCCAGCAGTCCTCAGATTGGGCCCACAGATACGCAGTATTTT
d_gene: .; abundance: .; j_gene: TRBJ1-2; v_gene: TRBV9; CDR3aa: CASSVAPAAGYGYTF; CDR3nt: TGTGCCAGCAGCGTAGCCCCTGCCGCAGGGTATGGCTACACCTTC
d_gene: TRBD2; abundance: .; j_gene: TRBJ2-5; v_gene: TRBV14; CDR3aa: CASSQVRKLAGWYQETQYF; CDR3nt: TGTGCCAGCAGCCAAGTACGCAAACTAGCGGGGTGGTACCAAGAGACCCAGTACTTC
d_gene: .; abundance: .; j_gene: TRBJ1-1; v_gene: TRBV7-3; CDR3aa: CASSFDSNTEAFF; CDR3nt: TGTGCCAGCAGCTTCGACAGTAACACTGAAGCTTTCTTT
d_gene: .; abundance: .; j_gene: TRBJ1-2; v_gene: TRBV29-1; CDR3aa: CSVEGESANYGYTF; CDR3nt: TGCAGCGTTGAAGGGGAGTCCGCTAACTATGGCTACACCTTC
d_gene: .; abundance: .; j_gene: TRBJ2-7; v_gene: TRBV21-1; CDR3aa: CASSVRRTGDPYEQYF; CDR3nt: TGTGCCAGCAGCGTAAGAAGGACAGGTGATCCCTACGAGCAGTACTTC
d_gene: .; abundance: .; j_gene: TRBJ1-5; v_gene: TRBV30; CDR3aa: CAWSVREGGHQPQHF; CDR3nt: TGTGCCTGGAGTGTCAGAGAAGGGGGACATCAGCCCCAGCATTTT
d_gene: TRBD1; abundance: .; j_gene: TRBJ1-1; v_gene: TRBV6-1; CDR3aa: CASSETGVSTEAFF; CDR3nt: TGTGCCAGCAGTGAGACAGGGGTGAGCACTGAAGCTTTCTTT
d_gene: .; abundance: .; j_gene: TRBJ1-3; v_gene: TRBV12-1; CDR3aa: CASSFGDPGKGNTIYF; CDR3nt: TGTGCCAGCAGCTTTGGAGACCCAGGGAAAGGAAACACCATATATTTT
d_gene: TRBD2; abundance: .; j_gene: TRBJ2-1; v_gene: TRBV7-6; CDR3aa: CASSLQAGGGLSEQFF; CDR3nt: TGTGCCAGCAGCCTCCAGGCGGGAGGAGGCTTGAGTGAGCAGTTCTTC
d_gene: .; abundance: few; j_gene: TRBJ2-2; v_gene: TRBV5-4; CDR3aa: CASSTRQNTGELFF; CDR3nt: TGTGCCAGCAGCACACGACAAAACACCGGGGAGCTGTTTTTT
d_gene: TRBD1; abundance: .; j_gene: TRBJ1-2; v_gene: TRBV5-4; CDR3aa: CASSARQGMSYGYTF; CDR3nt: TGTGCCAGCAGCGCCCGACAGGGCATGTCTTATGGCTACACCTTC
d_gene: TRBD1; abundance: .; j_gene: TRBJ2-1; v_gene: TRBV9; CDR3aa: CASSVRTGRSSYNEQFF; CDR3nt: TGTGCCAGCAGCGTGCGGACAGGACGGAGCTCCTACAATGAGCAGTTCTTC
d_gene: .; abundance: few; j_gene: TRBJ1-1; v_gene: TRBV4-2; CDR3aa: CASSQGPEVYTEAFF; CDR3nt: TGTGCCAGCAGCCAAGGACCCGAGGTTTACACTGAAGCTTTCTTT
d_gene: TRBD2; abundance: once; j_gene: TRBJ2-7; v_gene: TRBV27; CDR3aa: CASSRQTSGRYEQYF; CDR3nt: TGTGCCAGCAGTCGCCAGACTAGCGGGAGATACGAGCAGTACTTC
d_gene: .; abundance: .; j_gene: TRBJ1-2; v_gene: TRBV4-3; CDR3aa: CASSHGPQADYGYTF; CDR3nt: TGCGCCAGCAGCCACGGCCCCCAGGCCGACTATGGCTACACCTTC
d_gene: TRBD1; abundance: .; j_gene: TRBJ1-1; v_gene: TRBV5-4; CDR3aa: CASSPGQGRSSEAFF; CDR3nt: TGTGCCAGCAGCCCCGGACAGGGCAGATCATCTGAAGCTTTCTTT
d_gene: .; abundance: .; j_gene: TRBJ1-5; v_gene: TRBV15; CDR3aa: CATTTFRNQPQHF; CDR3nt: TGTGCCACCACCACTTTCCGAAACCAGCCCCAGCATTTT
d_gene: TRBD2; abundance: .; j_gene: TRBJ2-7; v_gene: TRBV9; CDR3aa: CASSGTSGVPTYEQYF; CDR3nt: TGTGCCAGCAGCGGGACTAGCGGGGTACCAACCTACGAGCAGTACTTC
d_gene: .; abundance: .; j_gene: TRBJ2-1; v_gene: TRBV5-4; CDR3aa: CASSSTGAFDEQFF; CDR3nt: TGTGCCAGCAGCTCAACGGGAGCGTTTGATGAGCAGTTCTTC
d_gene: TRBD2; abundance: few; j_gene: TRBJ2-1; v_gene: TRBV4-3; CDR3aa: CASSILAGVSEQFF; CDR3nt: TGCGCCAGCAGCATTCTAGCGGGAGTAAGTGAGCAGTTCTTC
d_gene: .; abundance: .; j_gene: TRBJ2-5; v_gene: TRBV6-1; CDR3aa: CASRQGGWETQYF; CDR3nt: TGTGCCAGCAGACAGGGCGGTTGGGAGACCCAGTACTTC
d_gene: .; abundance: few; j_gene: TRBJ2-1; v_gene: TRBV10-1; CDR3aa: CASSVRGDSNEQFF; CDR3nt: TGCGCCAGCAGTGTACGAGGGGACTCTAATGAGCAGTTCTTC
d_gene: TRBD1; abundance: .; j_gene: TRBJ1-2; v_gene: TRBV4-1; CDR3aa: CASSQRTGYYGYTF; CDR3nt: TGCGCCAGCAGCCAAAGGACAGGGTACTATGGCTACACCTTC
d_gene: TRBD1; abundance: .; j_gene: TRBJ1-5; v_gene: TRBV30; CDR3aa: CAWSTTGGGHQPQNF; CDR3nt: TGTGCCTGGAGTACAACAGGGGGAGGCCATCAGCCCCAGAATTTT
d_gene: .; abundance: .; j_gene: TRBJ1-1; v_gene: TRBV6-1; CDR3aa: CASSDNQGNTEAFF; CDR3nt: TGTGCCAGCAGTGACAACCAGGGAAACACTGAAGCTTTCTTT
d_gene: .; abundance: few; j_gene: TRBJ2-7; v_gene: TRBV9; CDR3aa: CASSVGKAPSSGLSDEQYF; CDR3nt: TGTGCCAGCAGCGTAGGGAAAGCGCCCAGCTCCGGACTCTCGGACGAGCAGTACTTC
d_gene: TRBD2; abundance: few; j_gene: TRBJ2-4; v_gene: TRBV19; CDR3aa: CASSLKAGEVNIQYF; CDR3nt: TGTGCCAGTAGCCTCAAAGCGGGAGAGGTTAACATTCAGTACTTC
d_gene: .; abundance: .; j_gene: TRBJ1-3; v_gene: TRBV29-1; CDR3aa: CSAQQELGNTIYF; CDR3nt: TGCAGCGCCCAGCAGGAACTTGGAAACACCATATATTTT
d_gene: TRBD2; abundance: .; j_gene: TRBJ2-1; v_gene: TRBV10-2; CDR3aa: CASSELRGTYNEQFF; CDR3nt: TGCGCCAGCAGTGAGTTGCGGGGGACCTACAATGAGCAGTTCTTC
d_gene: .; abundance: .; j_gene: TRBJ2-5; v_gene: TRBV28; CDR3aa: CASSLDSQETQYF; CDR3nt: TGTGCCAGCAGTTTGGACTCTCAAGAGACCCAGTACTTC
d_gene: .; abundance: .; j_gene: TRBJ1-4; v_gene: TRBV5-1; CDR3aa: CASSPSGGNGEKLFF; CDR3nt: TGCGCCAGCAGCCCTTCCGGGGGAAATGGTGAAAAACTGTTTTTT
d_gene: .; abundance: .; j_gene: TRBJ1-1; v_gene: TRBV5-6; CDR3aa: CASSLAKGQPNTEAFF; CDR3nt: TGTGCCAGCAGCTTGGCCAAAGGACAGCCGAACACTGAAGCTTTCTTT
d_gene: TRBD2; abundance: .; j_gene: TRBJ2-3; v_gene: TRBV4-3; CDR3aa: CASSQGTSGATTDTQYF; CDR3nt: TGCGCCAGCAGCCAAGGGACTAGCGGGGCAACCACAGATACGCAGTATTTT
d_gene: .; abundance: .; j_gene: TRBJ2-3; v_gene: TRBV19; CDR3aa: CASSHGRAVGPQYF; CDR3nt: TGTGCCAGTAGTCACGGCCGAGCGGTGGGTCCGCAGTATTTT